A single sample gave rise to the 9 T cell receptor beta chains below, sequenced in a study of T cells in Graves' hyperthyroidism and ophthalmopathy (dated by TCRdb to about 2019). Library preparation used multiplex PCR. These reads were obtained on an Illumina HiSeq 2000. The TCR beta CDR3 regions were amplified from RNA transcripts. The TCR CDR3 was subjected to a first round of RT-PCR using the HTBI primer set and the Qiagen OneStep RT-PCR kit. TCRdb reanalyzed the raw reads on its own, using fastp at Q25 for trimming and MiXCR for clone calling, and kept in-frame beta chains. Each entry merges the rows of one CDR3 protein and shows their most common DNA and genes. This sample has 400,000 to 550,000 distinct CDR3 sequences in its table, and roughly a quarter of those were observed once. The ten largest clones capture 11% of the sample. Sequences were obtained from blood. The origin of the receptors is a woman aged 30 to 39 with Graves' ophthalmopathy.

The chain recombines TRBV29-1 with TRBJ2-5, with 7 bases lining up with TRBD2. The junction had 9 bases not matched to a gene; V was cut back by 6 bases and J by 5 bases. CDR1 and CDR2 (germline): SQVTM, ANQGSEA. This CDR3 has 13 residues. The CDR3 sequence: CSVKTSRLETQYF. The CDR3 bases are TGCAGCGTGAAGACTAGCCGGTTGGAGACCCAGTACTTC. Combining the CDR3 with reference TRBV29-1 and TRBJ2-5 gives the whole variable domain SAVISQKPSRDICQRGTSLTIQCQVDSQVTMMFWYRQQPGQSLTLIATANQGSEATYESGFVIDKFPISRPNLTFSTLTVSNMSPEDSSIYLCSVKTSRLETQYFGPGTRLLVL.

In the case of this clonotype: Germline is not matched at one junction end, which may reflect a read error. The chain carries TRBV10-3 and TRBJ1-5; D is unclear. The germline CDR1 and CDR2 sequences are ENHRY and SYGVKD. The CDR3 covers 12 residues. The CDR3 protein is CAISADYQPQHF. For the CDR3, the DNA is TGTGCCATCAGTGCGGACTATCAGCCGCAGCATTTT.

This clonotype appeared many times. The rearrangement joins TRBV6-2 or TRBV6-3 to TRBJ1-2, with D perhaps TRBD1 (6 bases). Trimming took 2 bases from V and 8 from J, leaving 27 bases between them. The CDR3 runs to 18 residues. CDR1 and CDR2 (germline): MNHEY, SVGEGT. The CDR3 protein is CASSYLKADRPRGGGYTF. The CDR3 coding sequence is TGTGCCAGCAGTTACCTCAAAGCCGACAGGCCCCGAGGAGGGGGCTACACCTTC.

The chain recombines TRBV27 with TRBJ1-1; D may be TRBD1 (6 bases). The CDR3 is 16 residues long. Looked up from germline, CDR1 is MNHEY and CDR2 is SMNVEV (reference sequence). V lost 4 bases and J lost 0, with 15 bases in between. The DNA of the CDR3 is TGTGCCAGCAGTTCCGGGGGGGGCAGATTGAACACTGAAGCTTTCTTT. Amino acids: CASSSGGGRLNTEAFF.

This clonotype came up many times. For the CDR3, the DNA is TGTGCCAGCAGTGAAGGTGACCCGCAGTTGGACTATGGCTACACCTTC. As protein: CASSEGDPQLDYGYTF. The genes are TRBV2 and TRBJ1-2; D is uncertain. This CDR3 region has 16 residues. The V gene lost 1 base and the J gene lost 3 bases, with 15 bases spanning the gap. Germline CDR1 SNHLY, CDR2 FYNNEI.

The chain joins TRBV9 to TRBJ1-1, with a possible D match to TRBD1 (5 bases). With 4 bases removed from V and 0 bases from J, the gap between germline ends came to 16 bases. The CDR3 is 16 residues long. Germline lookup yields CDR1 SGDLS and CDR2 YYNGEE. CDR3 nucleotides: TGTGCCAGCAGCTCCAGACCGGGACTTATGAACACTGAAGCTTTCTTT. As protein: CASSSRPGLMNTEAFF.

The chain uses TRBV6-9 and TRBJ1-6; tentative D call: TRBD1 (5 bases). The length of the CDR3 is 13 residues. Trimming pared 6 bases from V and 9 bases from J, leaving 12 bases between. Germline CDR1 and CDR2: MNHGY and SVAAGI. The CDR3, as DNA: TGTGCCAGCAGGCCCCAGGGCAGTTCACCCCTCCACTTT. It codes for CASRPQGSSPLHF.

This clonotype showed up many times. The J gene is TRBJ2-7, the V gene TRBV5-1, with TRBD1 matching over 11 bases. Germline V lookup: CDR1 SGHRS, CDR2 YFSETQ. The CDR3 has 16 amino acids. Trimming removed 3 bases from V and 3 bases from J; junction bases left unmatched: 8. For the CDR3, the DNA is TGCGCCAGCAGCTACCCTTCCGGGACAGGGGGCTACGAGCAGTACTTC. Translated: CASSYPSGTGGYEQYF.

The chain carries TRBV24-1 and TRBJ1-5; D gene ambiguous. The CDR3 sequence is 14 residues long. Germline-derived CDR1 and CDR2 are KGHDR and SFDVKD. The V end lost 2 bases, the J end lost 3 bases, and 7 bases lay between the germline ends. The CDR3 bases are TGTGCCACCAGTGATTGGGAGGCCAATCAGCCCCAGCATTTT. Translating it yields CATSDWEANQPQHF.